Listed below are T cell receptor beta chains from one sample, sequenced in a study of CD8 T cells in Susac syndrome. One entry per CDR3 protein, called by TCRdb with MiXCR from the immunoSEQ multiplex PCR reads. In the table there are 150,000 or so distinct CDR3 sequences, about 95% of which are singletons. The sample comprised CD4+ T cells from PBMCs. All receptors come from a human donor with Susac syndrome. Both conserved end residues are part of each CDR3. Each record gives: V gene, clone size, J gene, D gene, CDR3 protein, CDR3 DNA. The D gene is left open where the match is weak. Expanded clones get a size class; other rows say once, few or many, or leave the size out.

TRBV20-1	.	TRBJ1-1	.	CSASTGTEAFF	TGCAGTGCTTCTACAGGCACTGAAGCTTTCTTT
TRBV25-1	once	TRBJ1-1	.	CASIGLGKLTEAFF	TGTGCCAGCATAGGACTGGGGAAACTGACTGAAGCTTTCTTT
TRBV9	.	TRBJ1-5	.	CASSVGLGNQPQHF	TGTGCCAGCAGCGTAGGGCTGGGAAATCAGCCCCAGCATTTT
TRBV20-1	.	TRBJ2-2	.	CSARRAGRLEGGELFF	TGCAGTGCTAGACGCGCGGGGAGACTAGAGGGCGGGGAGCTGTTTTTT
TRBV29-1	once	TRBJ2-3	.	CSGRRGDTQYF	TGCAGCGGCAGGAGAGGAGATACGCAGTATTTT
TRBV15	.	TRBJ1-2	.	CATSRDPRTGGGYTF	TGTGCCACCAGCAGAGATCCCCGGACGGGAGGCGGCTACACCTTC
TRBV20-1	.	TRBJ1-2	.	CSARGSSNGYTF	TGCAGTGCTAGAGGCAGTTCCAATGGCTACACCTTC
TRBV18	.	TRBJ2-3	.	CASCQSTDTQYF	TGTGCCAGCTGTCAAAGCACAGATACGCAGTATTTT
TRBV12-3/TRBV12-4	.	TRBJ1-1	.	CASRYYRTEAFF	TGTGCCAGCAGGTATTACCGCACTGAAGCTTTCTTT
TRBV20-1	.	TRBJ2-3	.	CSYLKGVGGTDTQYF	TGCAGTTATCTCAAGGGGGTCGGGGGCACAGATACGCAGTATTTT
TRBV12-3/TRBV12-4	.	TRBJ1-6	.	CASSLRTDYNSPLHF	TGTGCCAGCAGTTTGCGGACAGACTATAATTCACCCCTCCACTTT
TRBV15	.	TRBJ1-2	TRBD1	CATSREGQGYGYTF	TGTGCCACCAGCAGAGAGGGACAGGGGTATGGCTACACCTTC
TRBV18	.	TRBJ2-7	TRBD2	CASSPPREGPNHEQYF	TGTGCCAGCTCACCACCGCGGGAGGGGCCGAACCACGAGCAGTACTTC
TRBV29-1	.	TRBJ2-2	TRBD2	CSVALAGASNTGELFF	TGCAGCGTTGCACTAGCGGGGGCGTCGAACACCGGGGAGCTGTTTTTT
TRBV29-1	.	TRBJ1-5	.	CSVMAPEQPQHF	TGCAGCGTTATGGCGCCAGAGCAGCCCCAGCATTTT
TRBV7-9	.	TRBJ1-6	.	CASSRGQGEGPLHF	TGTGCCAGCTCTCGCGGCCAGGGCGAGGGGCCCCTCCACTTT
TRBV15	.	TRBJ2-7	.	CATSTQQGSYEQYF	TGTGCCACCAGCACCCAACAGGGTTCCTACGAGCAGTACTTC
TRBV5-1	.	TRBJ1-1	TRBD1	CASSLGTGEAFF	TGCGCCAGCAGCTTGGGGACAGGTGAAGCTTTCTTT
TRBV12-3/TRBV12-4	once	TRBJ1-5	.	CASSLKGIGNQPQHF	TGTGCCAGCAGTTTGAAGGGTATTGGCAATCAGCCCCAGCATTTT